This is a list of T cell receptor beta chains from one sample in a study of T cell repertoires in cytomegalovirus infection. In TCRdb, the reads were re-called with MiXCR into one record per CDR3 protein. The data hold about 490,000 distinct CDR3 sequences, with approximately 10% observed a single time. The sequenced material came from PBMCs. The receptors shown here come from a human donor in good health (CMV status not recorded). Some clones in this sample may be carry-over from other donors' samples. CDR3s include the opening cysteine and the closing phenylalanine or tryptophan. Fields, in order: D gene, J gene, V gene, clone size, CDR3 protein, CDR3 DNA. A D gene is named only where the DNA matches it firmly. The size field is filled for only some rows; it gives once, few, many or a size class.

- TRBJ2-7 TRBV11-2 - CASSLTEGGIYEQYF TGTGCCAGCAGCCTGACAGAAGGGGGAATCTACGAGCAGTACTTC
TRBD1 TRBJ1-2 TRBV5-8 once CASSLRGQINYGYTF TGTGCCAGCAGCTTGAGGGGACAGATTAACTATGGCTACACCTTC
TRBD2 TRBJ2-2 TRBV5-1 few CASSTSSGYTGELFF TGCGCCAGCAGCACCTCTAGCGGTTACACCGGGGAGCTGTTTTTT
- TRBJ1-5 TRBV7-2 many CASSLGAAGYQPQHF TGTGCCAGCAGCTTAGGAGCCGCAGGGTATCAGCCCCAGCATTTT
- TRBJ1-1 TRBV7-3 - CASTKLGTEAFF TGTGCCAGCACCAAACTAGGCACTGAAGCTTTCTTT
- TRBJ2-1 TRBV3-1 - CASSQEGSEQFF TGTGCCAGCAGCCAAGAGGGCTCTGAGCAGTTCTTC
- TRBJ1-5 TRBV2 many CASSEAVGAGVQPQHF TGTGCCAGCAGTGAAGCAGTGGGGGCTGGAGTACAGCCCCAGCATTTT
- TRBJ2-4 TRBV7-2 many CASSTTVAKNIQYF TGTGCCAGCAGCACTACAGTAGCCAAAAACATTCAGTACTTC
- TRBJ1-4 TRBV7-9 many CASSSFGRRGNEKLFF TGTGCCAGCAGCTCATTTGGACGCAGGGGTAATGAAAAACTGTTTTTT
TRBD2 TRBJ2-3 TRBV15 - CATSRGDSGDTDTQYF TGTGCCACCAGCAGAGGGGATAGCGGGGACACAGATACGCAGTATTTT
- TRBJ2-2 TRBV5-4 - CASSDNPSTGELFF TGTGCCAGCAGCGACAATCCCAGCACCGGGGAGCTGTTTTTT
TRBD1 TRBJ2-1 TRBV29-1 many CSVEGGVRGLSDEQFF TGCAGCGTTGAAGGTGGTGTCAGGGGGCTTTCCGATGAGCAGTTCTTC
- TRBJ1-5 TRBV2 - CASSVEGSQPQHF TGTGCCAGCAGTGTCGAGGGGAGCCAGCCCCAGCATTTT
TRBD2 TRBJ2-4 TRBV10-3 few CAISDGLAGGEGKNIQYF TGTGCCATCAGTGACGGACTAGCGGGAGGAGAGGGCAAAAACATTCAGTACTTC
TRBD2 TRBJ2-3 TRBV6-1 many CASRPLAGGGTDTQYF TGTGCCAGCAGGCCGCTAGCGGGAGGGGGCACAGATACGCAGTATTTT
- TRBJ2-5 TRBV30 few CAWNGRQETQYF TGTGCCTGGAACGGCAGACAAGAGACCCAGTACTTC
- TRBJ2-4 TRBV15 - CATSRDLTPVAKNIQYF TGTGCCACCAGCAGAGATCTTACACCAGTAGCCAAAAACATTCAGTACTTC
- TRBJ2-1 TRBV11-2 many CASRLLPGNEQFF TGTGCCAGCAGACTCCTCCCAGGCAATGAGCAGTTCTTC
TRBD2 TRBJ2-7 TRBV6-5 - CASSYGTSPEQYF TGTGCCAGCAGTTACGGGACTAGTCCCGAGCAGTACTTC
- TRBJ1-6 TRBV20-1 few CSARDGHQGRSNSPLHF TGCAGTGCTAGAGATGGTCACCAGGGGCGGTCTAATTCACCCCTCCACTTT
- TRBJ2-7 TRBV30 few CAWAAGKTYEQYF TGTGCCTGGGCGGCGGGGAAGACCTACGAGCAGTACTTC
TRBD1 TRBJ1-2 TRBV5-1 few CASSPRGPKDGYTF TGCGCCAGCAGCCCAAGGGGGCCCAAGGATGGCTACACCTTC
- TRBJ2-3 TRBV10-3 many CAISDSTDTQYF TGTGCCATCAGTGATAGCACAGATACGCAGTATTTT
- TRBJ2-5 TRBV12-3/TRBV12-4 many CASSSRQKSRETQYF TGTGCCAGCAGTTCGCGACAGAAATCGCGGGAGACCCAGTACTTC
- TRBJ1-3 TRBV14 few CASSQVSGNTIYF TGTGCCAGCAGCCAAGTCTCTGGAAACACCATATATTTT
TRBD1 TRBJ1-2 TRBV5-5 - CASSLGTGEGVSGYTF TGTGCCAGCAGCTTGGGGACAGGGGAAGGAGTAAGTGGCTACACCTTC
TRBD2 TRBJ2-2 TRBV11-3 many CASSFGTSGSPGELFF TGTGCCAGCAGCTTCGGGACTAGCGGGAGCCCCGGGGAGCTGTTTTTT
TRBD2 TRBJ2-1 TRBV20-1 - CSASGGASSYNEQFF TGCAGTGCTAGCGGGGGGGCATCCTCCTACAATGAGCAGTTCTTC
TRBD2 TRBJ2-3 TRBV5-6 many CASSSTAAGPTDTQYF TGTGCCAGCAGCTCTACAGCAGCGGGGCCCACAGATACGCAGTATTTT
- TRBJ1-1 TRBV7-3 many CASSPDAWSNTEAFF TGTGCCAGCAGCCCCGATGCATGGTCGAACACTGAAGCTTTCTTT
TRBD1 TRBJ1-1 TRBV5-1 many CASSRGQANTEAFF TGCGCCAGCAGCCGTGGACAGGCGAACACTGAAGCTTTCTTT
- TRBJ2-7 TRBV7-8 many CASSSNPGPGNEQYF TGTGCCAGCAGCTCCAACCCGGGACCGGGCAACGAGCAGTACTTC
- TRBJ2-1 TRBV7-8 many CASRYDGQYNEQFF TGTGCCAGCAGGTACGATGGACAGTACAATGAGCAGTTCTTC
- TRBJ1-2 TRBV7-9 many CASSPYNYGYTF TGTGCCAGCAGCCCCTACAACTATGGCTACACCTTC
- TRBJ1-1 TRBV19 many CASRGQEGMNTEAFF TGTGCCAGTAGGGGACAAGAGGGAATGAACACTGAAGCTTTCTTT
- TRBJ1-5 TRBV7-8 many CASSQGGRGSSQPQHF TGTGCCAGCAGCCAAGGGGGGCGCGGGTCAAGTCAGCCCCAGCATTTT
TRBD1 TRBJ2-7 TRBV4-1 many CASSQGGQGGYEQYF TGCGCCAGCAGCCAGGGAGGACAGGGCGGCTACGAGCAGTACTTC
- TRBJ1-1 TRBV7-9 many CASSSAAGDTEAFF TGTGCCAGCAGCTCCGCCGCGGGGGACACTGAAGCTTTCTTT
- TRBJ2-7 TRBV12-3/TRBV12-4 - CASSFEQFYEQYF TGTGCCAGCAGTTTTGAACAGTTCTACGAGCAGTACTTC
TRBD1 TRBJ1-1 TRBV6-2/TRBV6-3 many CASSYPDRGLRRLNTEAFF TGTGCCAGCAGTTATCCCGACAGGGGGCTGCGGAGACTGAACACTGAAGCTTTCTTT
TRBD2 TRBJ2-1 TRBV7-9 many CASSPPGLAGTNEQFF TGTGCCAGCAGCCCCCCGGGGCTAGCGGGAACCAATGAGCAGTTCTTC
- TRBJ2-1 TRBV20-1 many CSAMPWSNEQFF TGCAGTGCTATGCCCTGGAGCAATGAGCAGTTCTTC
TRBD2 TRBJ2-7 TRBV12-3/TRBV12-4 many CASSQQGGRGFGEQYF TGTGCCAGCAGCCAGCAGGGCGGGAGGGGTTTCGGTGAGCAGTACTTC
TRBD1 TRBJ2-3 TRBV6-6 many CASSYSDRGLTDTQYF TGTGCCAGCAGTTACTCTGACAGGGGGCTTACAGATACGCAGTATTTT
TRBD1 TRBJ2-2 TRBV29-1 many CSVRDRGLGELFF TGCAGCGTCAGAGACAGGGGATTGGGGGAGCTGTTTTTT
- TRBJ1-4 TRBV6-5 many CASCRAGDEKLFF TGTGCCAGCTGTAGGGCGGGGGATGAAAAACTGTTTTTT
TRBD1 TRBJ2-1 TRBV4-1 many CASSHHPQDRVNEQFF TGCGCCAGCAGCCATCACCCTCAGGACAGGGTCAATGAGCAGTTCTTC
- TRBJ2-6 TRBV28 - CASSRVTAGANVLTF TGTGCCAGCAGCAGGGTAACGGCTGGGGCCAACGTCCTGACTTTC
- TRBJ2-2 TRBV7-9 - CASSPVGPNTGELFF TGTGCCAGCAGCCCCGTGGGCCCGAACACCGGGGAGCTGTTTTTT
- TRBJ1-2 TRBV7-6 few CASSSTGTDYGYTF TGTGCCAGCAGCTCAACCGGGACGGACTATGGCTACACCTTC
TRBD2 TRBJ2-5 TRBV20-1 few CSAISGLPGRETQYF TGCAGTGCTATTAGCGGGCTTCCAGGGAGGGAGACCCAGTACTTC
- TRBJ1-3 TRBV30 few CAWSRSSGNTIYF TGTGCCTGGAGCCGGAGCTCTGGAAACACCATATATTTT
- TRBJ2-2 TRBV7-3 many CASSPTYTGELFF TGTGCCAGCAGCCCGACCTACACCGGGGAGCTGTTTTTT
- TRBJ2-5 TRBV6-1 many CASSPSGRAGETQYF TGTGCCAGCAGTCCGTCGGGAAGGGCAGGAGAGACCCAGTACTTC
TRBD1 TRBJ2-3 TRBV11-2 many CASSLKPAGTGVTDTQYF TGTGCCAGCAGCTTAAAACCCGCCGGGACAGGGGTGACAGATACGCAGTATTTT
- TRBJ2-3 TRBV12-3/TRBV12-4 many CASGQIYTDTQYF TGTGCCAGCGGACAGATCTACACAGATACGCAGTATTTT
TRBD1 TRBJ1-6 TRBV27 many CASSTYIQGAGNSPLHF TGTGCCAGCAGTACTTATATTCAGGGGGCTGGGAATTCACCCCTCCACTTT
TRBD2 TRBJ2-7 TRBV6-1 - CASTDASGGEPYEQYF TGTGCCAGCACCGACGCTAGCGGGGGAGAACCCTACGAGCAGTACTTC
TRBD1 TRBJ2-1 TRBV6-2/TRBV6-3 many CASSYWPRDRGSYNEQFF TGTGCCAGCAGTTACTGGCCTAGGGACAGGGGCTCCTACAATGAGCAGTTCTTC